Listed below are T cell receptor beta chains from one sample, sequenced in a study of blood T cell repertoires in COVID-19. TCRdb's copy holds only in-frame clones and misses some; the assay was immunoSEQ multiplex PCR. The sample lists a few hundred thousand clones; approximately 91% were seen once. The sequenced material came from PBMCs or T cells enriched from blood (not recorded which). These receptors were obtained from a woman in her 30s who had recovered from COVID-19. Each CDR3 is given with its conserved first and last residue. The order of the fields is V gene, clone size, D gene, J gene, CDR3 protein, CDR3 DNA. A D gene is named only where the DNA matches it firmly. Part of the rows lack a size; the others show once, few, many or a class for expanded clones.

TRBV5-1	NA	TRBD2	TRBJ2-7	CASSYGTSGGVDYEQYF	TGCGCCAGCAGCTATGGGACTAGCGGGGGGGTAGACTACGAGCAGTACTTC
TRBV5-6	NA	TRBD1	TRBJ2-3	CASSPTGTGVRGTDTQYF	TGTGCCAGCAGCCCGACCGGGACAGGGGTTCGAGGCACAGATACGCAGTATTTT
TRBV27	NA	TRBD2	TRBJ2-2	CASRRGGGELFF	TGTGCCAGTCGCCGGGGGGGCGGGGAGCTGTTTTTT
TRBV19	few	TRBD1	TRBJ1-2	CASSPGQGNYGYTF	TGTGCCAGTAGCCCGGGACAGGGGAACTATGGCTACACCTTC
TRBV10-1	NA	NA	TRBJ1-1	CASSEGAGTEAFF	TGCGCCAGCAGTGAGGGGGCAGGCACTGAAGCTTTCTTT
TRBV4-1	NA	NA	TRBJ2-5	CASSQDRGDETQYF	TGCGCCAGCAGCCAAGACAGGGGCGACGAGACCCAGTACTTC
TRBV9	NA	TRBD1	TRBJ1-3	CASSASDREGNTIYF	TGTGCCAGCAGCGCAAGCGACAGGGAAGGAAACACCATATATTTT
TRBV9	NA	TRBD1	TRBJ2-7	CASSVGTGTGYEQYF	TGTGCCAGCAGCGTTGGGACAGGGACGGGTTACGAGCAGTACTTC
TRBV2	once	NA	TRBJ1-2	CASSDGGNYGYTF	TGTGCCAGCAGTGACGGAGGGAACTATGGCTACACCTTC
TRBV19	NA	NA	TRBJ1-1	CASSQWLNTEAFF	TGTGCCAGTTCCCAGTGGCTGAACACTGAAGCTTTCTTT
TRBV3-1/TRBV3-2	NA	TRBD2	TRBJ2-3	CASSQEGVLADFSTDTQYF	TGTGCCAGCAGCCAAGAAGGGGTCCTAGCGGACTTTAGCACAGATACGCAGTATTTT
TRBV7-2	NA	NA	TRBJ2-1	CASLLSSYNEQFF	TGTGCCAGCCTCTTGAGCTCCTACAATGAGCAGTTCTTC
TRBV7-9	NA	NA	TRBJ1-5	CASSLSGDSNQPQHF	TGTGCCAGCAGCTTATCCGGGGATAGCAATCAGCCCCAGCATTTT
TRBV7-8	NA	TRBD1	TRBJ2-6	CASSLGTGPPTLSGANVLTF	TGTGCCAGCAGCTTAGGGACAGGTCCACCTACTCTCTCTGGGGCCAACGTCCTGACTTTC
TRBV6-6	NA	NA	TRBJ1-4	CASSPGGEKLFF	TGTGCCAGCAGTCCCGGGGGTGAAAAACTGTTTTTT
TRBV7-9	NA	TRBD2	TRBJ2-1	CASTTSSGRIDEQFF	TGTGCCAGCACCACTTCCTCCGGGAGGATCGATGAGCAGTTCTTC
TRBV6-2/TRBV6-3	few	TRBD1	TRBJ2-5	CASSPGTGYQETQYF	TGTGCCAGCAGTCCCGGGACAGGGTACCAAGAGACCCAGTACTTC
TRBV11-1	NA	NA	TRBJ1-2	CASRGDPDYGYTF	TGTGCCAGCAGGGGAGACCCTGACTATGGCTACACCTTC
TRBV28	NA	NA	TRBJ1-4	CASEGTLGRLPNEKLFF	TGTGCCAGCGAAGGAACCCTAGGCCGACTCCCTAATGAAAAACTGTTTTTT
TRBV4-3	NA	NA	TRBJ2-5	CASSQDGGAWETQYF	TGCGCCAGCAGCCAAGATGGGGGGGCCTGGGAGACCCAGTACTTC
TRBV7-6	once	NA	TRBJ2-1	CASSLSSSRGYNEQFF	TGTGCCAGCAGCTTATCGAGCTCGCGAGGATACAATGAGCAGTTCTTC
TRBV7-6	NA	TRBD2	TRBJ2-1	CASSETSGSSYNEQFF	TGTGCCAGCAGTGAAACTAGCGGGAGTTCCTACAATGAGCAGTTCTTC
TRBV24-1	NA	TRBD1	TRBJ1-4	CATSETGGPATNEKLFF	TGTGCCACCAGTGAGACAGGGGGACCGGCAACTAATGAAAAACTGTTTTTT
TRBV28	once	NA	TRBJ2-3	CASSYRILTDTQYF	TGTGCCAGCAGTTACAGGATTCTTACAGATACGCAGTATTTT
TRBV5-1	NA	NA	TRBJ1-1	CASSQLSGEVSITEAFF	TGCGCCAGCAGCCAACTAAGCGGGGAGGTGTCGATCACTGAAGCTTTCTTT
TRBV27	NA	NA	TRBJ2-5	CASSRAGVKETQYF	TGTGCCAGCAGTCGAGCAGGGGTAAAAGAGACCCAGTACTTC
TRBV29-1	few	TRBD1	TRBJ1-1	CSVWDRLNTEAFF	TGCAGCGTTTGGGACAGATTGAACACTGAAGCTTTCTTT
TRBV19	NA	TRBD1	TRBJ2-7	CASSITGTGVYEQYF	TGTGCCAGTAGTATTACCGGGACAGGTGTTTACGAGCAGTACTTC
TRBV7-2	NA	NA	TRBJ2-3	CASLAWGRPTDTQYF	TGTGCCAGCCTAGCATGGGGGCGGCCCACAGATACGCAGTATTTT
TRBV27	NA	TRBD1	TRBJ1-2	CASRRQGILTNYGYTF	TGTGCCAGCAGAAGACAGGGTATTTTAACTAACTATGGCTACACCTTC
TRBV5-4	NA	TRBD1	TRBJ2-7	CASSQGAVVVYEQYF	TGTGCCAGCAGCCAGGGGGCGGTAGTCGTTTACGAGCAGTACTTC
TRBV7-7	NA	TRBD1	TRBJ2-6	CASSLSTGGPFSGANVLTF	TGTGCCAGCAGCTTGTCGACAGGGGGACCTTTCTCTGGGGCCAACGTCCTGACTTTC
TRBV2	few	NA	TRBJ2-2	CASCQESGSGELFF	TGTGCCAGCTGTCAGGAGTCAGGGTCCGGGGAGCTGTTTTTT
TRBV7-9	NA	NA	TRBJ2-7	CASSRTRNHEQYF	TGTGCCAGCAGCCGCACTCGTAACCACGAGCAGTACTTC
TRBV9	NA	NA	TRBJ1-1	CASSVGQWGGDTEAFF	TGTGCCAGCAGCGTAGGGCAGTGGGGGGGAGACACTGAAGCTTTCTTT
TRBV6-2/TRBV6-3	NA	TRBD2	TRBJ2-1	CASSYYTGLNYNEQFF	TGTGCCAGCAGTTACTATACGGGACTAAACTACAATGAGCAGTTCTTC
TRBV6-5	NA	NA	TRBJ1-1	CASSFQFMNTEAFF	TGTGCCAGCAGTTTTCAGTTCATGAACACTGAAGCTTTCTTT
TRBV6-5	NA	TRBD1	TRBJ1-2	CASRYGTGHGYTF	TGTGCCAGCAGATATGGGACAGGACATGGCTACACCTTC
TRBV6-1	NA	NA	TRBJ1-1	CASSAATGVSEAFF	TGTGCCAGCAGTGCCGCGACAGGTGTGTCTGAAGCTTTCTTT
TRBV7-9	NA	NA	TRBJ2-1	CASSWPWGQLNNEQFF	TGTGCCAGCAGCTGGCCTTGGGGACAACTCAACAATGAGCAGTTCTTC
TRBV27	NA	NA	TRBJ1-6	CASTRGQSASSYNSPLHF	TGTGCCAGCACCAGAGGACAGTCCGCTAGCTCCTATAATTCACCCCTCCACTTT
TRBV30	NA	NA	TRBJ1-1	CAWSRGADTEAFF	TGTGCCTGGAGTCGGGGGGCGGACACTGAAGCTTTCTTT
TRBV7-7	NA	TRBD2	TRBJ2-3	CASSPGLAGVTDTQYF	TGTGCCAGCAGCCCGGGACTAGCGGGAGTTACTGATACGCAGTATTTT
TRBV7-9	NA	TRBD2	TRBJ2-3	CASSLAGGFETDTQYF	TGTGCCAGCAGTCTAGCGGGGGGCTTTGAAACAGATACGCAGTATTTT
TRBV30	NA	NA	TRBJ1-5	CAWSARGRVNQPQHF	TGTGCCTGGAGTGCCCGCGGCAGGGTCAATCAGCCCCAGCATTTT